This T cell receptor beta chain was found in a study of blood T cell repertoires in COVID-19. About the study: Italy, Spain and the United States were the sources of the convalescent and acute COVID-19 samples. The cDNA or gDNA used as material had been derived from T cells, B-cell-depleted T cells, or PBMCs.

Per the authors' pipeline: Estimated nucleated cell counts came from reference gene primer amplification. TCRdb's table, derived via immunoSEQ multiplex PCR, lists solely in-frame clones and lacks some. V, J and clone size are taken as reported in that table, and D and trimming were inferred from the DNA itself. Among about 160,000 clones listed, 70% to 90% were seen once. This clonotype was obtained from a man aged 35 to 55 with acute or convalescent COVID-19. The sequencing sample was made of peripheral blood.

The DNA for the CDR3 is TGTGCCAGCAGTGATAAGATAGGGGGCTACGAGCAGTACTTC. It specifies CASSDKIGGYEQYF. The chain uses TRBV2 and TRBJ2-7; tentatively, D is TRBD1 (6 bases). Germline V CDR1 and CDR2: SNHLY, FYNNEI. The CDR3 extends over 14 amino acids. The V gene lost 3 bases and the J gene lost 3 bases, with 12 bases spanning the gap.